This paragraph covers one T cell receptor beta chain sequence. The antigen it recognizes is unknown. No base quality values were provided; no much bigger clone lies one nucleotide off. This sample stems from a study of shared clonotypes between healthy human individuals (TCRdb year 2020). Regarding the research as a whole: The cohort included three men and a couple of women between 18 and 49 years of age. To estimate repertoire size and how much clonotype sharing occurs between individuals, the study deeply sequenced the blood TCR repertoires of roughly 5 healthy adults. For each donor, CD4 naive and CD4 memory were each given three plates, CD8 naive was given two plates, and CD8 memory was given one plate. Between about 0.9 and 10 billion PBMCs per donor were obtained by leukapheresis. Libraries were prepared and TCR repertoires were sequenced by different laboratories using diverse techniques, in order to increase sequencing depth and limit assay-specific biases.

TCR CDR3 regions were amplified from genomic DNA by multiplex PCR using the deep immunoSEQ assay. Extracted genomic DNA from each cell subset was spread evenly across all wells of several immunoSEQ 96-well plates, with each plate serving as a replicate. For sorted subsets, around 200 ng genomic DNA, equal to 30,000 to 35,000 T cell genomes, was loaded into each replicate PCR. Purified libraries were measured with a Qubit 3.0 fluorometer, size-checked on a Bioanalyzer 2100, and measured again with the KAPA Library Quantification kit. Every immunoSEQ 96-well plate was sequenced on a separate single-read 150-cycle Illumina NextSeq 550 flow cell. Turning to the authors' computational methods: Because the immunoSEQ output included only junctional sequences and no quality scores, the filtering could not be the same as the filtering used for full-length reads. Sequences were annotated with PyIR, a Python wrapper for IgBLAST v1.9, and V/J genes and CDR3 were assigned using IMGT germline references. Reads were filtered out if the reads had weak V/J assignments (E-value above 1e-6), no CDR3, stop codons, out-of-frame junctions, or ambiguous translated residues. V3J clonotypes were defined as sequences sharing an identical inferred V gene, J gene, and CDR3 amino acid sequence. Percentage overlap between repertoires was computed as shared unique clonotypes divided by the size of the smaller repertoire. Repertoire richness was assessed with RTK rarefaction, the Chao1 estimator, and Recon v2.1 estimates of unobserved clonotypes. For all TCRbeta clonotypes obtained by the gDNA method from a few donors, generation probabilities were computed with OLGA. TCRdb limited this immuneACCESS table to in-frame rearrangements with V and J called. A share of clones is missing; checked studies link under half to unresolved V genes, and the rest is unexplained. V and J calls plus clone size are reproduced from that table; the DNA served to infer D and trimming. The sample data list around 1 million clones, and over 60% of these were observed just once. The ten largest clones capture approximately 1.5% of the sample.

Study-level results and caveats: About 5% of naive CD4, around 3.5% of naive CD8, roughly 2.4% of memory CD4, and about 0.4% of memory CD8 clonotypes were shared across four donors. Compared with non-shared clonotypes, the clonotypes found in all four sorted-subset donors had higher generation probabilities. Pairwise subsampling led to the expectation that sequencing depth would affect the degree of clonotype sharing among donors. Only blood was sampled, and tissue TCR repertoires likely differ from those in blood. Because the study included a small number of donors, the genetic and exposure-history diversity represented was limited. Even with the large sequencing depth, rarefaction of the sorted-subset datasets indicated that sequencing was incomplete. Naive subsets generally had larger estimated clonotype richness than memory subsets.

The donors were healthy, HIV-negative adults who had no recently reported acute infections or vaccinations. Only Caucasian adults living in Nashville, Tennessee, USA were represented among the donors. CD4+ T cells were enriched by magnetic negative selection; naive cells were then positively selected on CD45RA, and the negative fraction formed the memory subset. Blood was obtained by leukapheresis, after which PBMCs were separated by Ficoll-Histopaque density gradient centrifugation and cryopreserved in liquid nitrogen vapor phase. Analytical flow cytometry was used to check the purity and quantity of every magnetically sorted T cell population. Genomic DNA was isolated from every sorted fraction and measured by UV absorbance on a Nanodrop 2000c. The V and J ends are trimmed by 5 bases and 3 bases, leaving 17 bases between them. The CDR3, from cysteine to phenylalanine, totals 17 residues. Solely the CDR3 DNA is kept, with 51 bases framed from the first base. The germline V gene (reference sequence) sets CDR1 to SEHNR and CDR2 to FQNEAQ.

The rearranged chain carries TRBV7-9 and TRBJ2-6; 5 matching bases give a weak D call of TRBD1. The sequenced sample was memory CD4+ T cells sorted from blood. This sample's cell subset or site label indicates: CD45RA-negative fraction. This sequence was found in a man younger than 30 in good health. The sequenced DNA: TGTGCCAGCAGCCTAGGCCCCTCAGGGCATGGGGCCAACGTCCTGACTTTC. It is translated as CASSLGPSGHGANVLTF.